A single sample is the source of the 5 T cell receptor beta chains below, sequenced in a study of cytomegalovirus exposure and HLA in healthy donors. The PCR used 60 Vbeta and 13 Jbeta primers. TCRdb's copy holds only in-frame clones and misses some; the assay was immunoSEQ multiplex PCR. The sample lists roughly 100,000 clones, around two thirds occurring once. The material sequenced was PBMCs. The receptors shown here come from a man younger than 45 in good health and CMV-seropositive.

J is TRBJ1-6 and V is TRBV2, with a tentative D call TRBD1 (5 bases). The CDR3 covers 16 residues. V was cut by 5 bases and J by 0 bases, with 11 bases left in between. Germline V lookup: CDR1 SNHLY, CDR2 FYNNEI. CDR3 bases: TGTGCCAGCAGTTTAGGGGTTTTCTCCTATAATTCACCCCTCCACTTT. Translating gives CASSLGVFSYNSPLHF.

This chain links TRBV5-4 with TRBJ2-5; D call uncertain. The CDR3 is 12 amino acids. Looked up from germline, CDR1 is SGHNT and CDR2 is YYREEE (reference sequence). Trimming removed 4 bases from V and 4 bases from J, with 8 bases in between. In DNA form, the CDR3 reads TGTGCCAGCAGCGGAAGAGGAGAGACCCAGTACTTC. Residues: CASSGRGETQYF.

J is TRBJ2-5 and V is TRBV5-5; 12 nucleotides align to TRBD1. The V and J ends lost 4 bases and 5 bases, in that order; junction bases with no gene match: 9. This CDR3 is 16 amino acids long. Looked up from germline, CDR1 is SGHKS and CDR2 is YYEKEE (reference sequence). The CDR3 DNA sequence: TGTGCCAGCAGCCCCAAAACCGGGACAGGGGGCGAGACCCAGTACTTC. Translation: CASSPKTGTGGETQYF.

Only a few counts were recorded for this clone. The rearrangement links TRBV7-6 to TRBJ2-7, with unresolved D. The germline V gene encodes CDR1 SGHVS and CDR2 FNYEAQ. V lost 1 base, J lost 2 bases, and 9 bases lay in between. This CDR3 region has 14 residues. The CDR3 DNA reads as TGTGCCAGCAGCTTAGTGCCAGGTACCTACGAGCAGTACTTC. Amino acid sequence: CASSLVPGTYEQYF. The complete variable domain, with remaining parts taken from reference TRBV7-6 and TRBJ2-7, reads GAGVSQSPRYKVTKRGQDVALRCDPISGHVSLYWYRQALGQGPEFLTYFNYEAQQDKSGLPNDRFSAERPEGSISTLTIQRTEQRDSAMYRCASSLVPGTYEQYFGPGTRLTVT.

The chain joins TRBV2 to TRBJ1-1; perhaps TRBD1 as D (5 bases). The CDR3 loop spans 12 amino acids. Germline lookup yields CDR1 SNHLY and CDR2 FYNNEI. The germline V and J ends were trimmed by 6 bases and 3 bases, with 8 bases remaining between them. The CDR3 region is CASSGHHTEAFF. In DNA form, the CDR3 reads TGTGCCAGCAGCGGACACCACACTGAAGCTTTCTTT.